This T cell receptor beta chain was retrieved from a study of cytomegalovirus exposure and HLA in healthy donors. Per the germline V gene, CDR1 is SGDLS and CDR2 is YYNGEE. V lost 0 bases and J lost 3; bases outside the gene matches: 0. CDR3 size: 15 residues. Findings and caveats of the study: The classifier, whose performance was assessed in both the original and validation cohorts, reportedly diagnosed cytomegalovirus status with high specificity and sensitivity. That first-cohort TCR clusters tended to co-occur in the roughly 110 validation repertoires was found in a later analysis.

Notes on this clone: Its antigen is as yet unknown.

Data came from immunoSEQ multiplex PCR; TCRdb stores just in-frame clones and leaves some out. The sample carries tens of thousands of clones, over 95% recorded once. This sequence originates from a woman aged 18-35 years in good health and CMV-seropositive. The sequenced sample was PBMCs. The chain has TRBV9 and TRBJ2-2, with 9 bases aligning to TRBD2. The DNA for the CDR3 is TGTGCCAGCAGCGTAGTAGCGGGAGACACCGGGGAGCTGTTTTTT. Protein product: CASSVVAGDTGELFF.